This TCR beta chain emerged from a study of blood T cell repertoires in COVID-19. Study background: Sites across the United States, Italy and Spain contributed samples from acute and convalescent COVID-19. The analysed material was cDNA or gDNA that came from T cells, B-cell-depleted T cells, or PBMCs.

This clone has a handful of counts. Germline V gene sequence: CDR1 KGHSH, CDR2 LQKENI. The CDR3 sequence is 17 residues long. Losses at the gene ends were 2 bases for V and 5 bases for J; bases not matched to a gene: 12. Per the study methods: Estimated nucleated cell counts came from reference gene primer amplification. Method: immunoSEQ multiplex PCR; TCRdb's copy keeps in-frame clones and lacks some. The D gene and trimming were derived from the DNA, and the V and J assignments and clone size from that table. The table shows about 220,000 clones, with approximately 85% occurring only once. This receptor was identified in a man aged 50-59 years who had recovered from COVID-19. The sequencing sample was made of peripheral blood. V is TRBV18 and J is TRBJ2-7, with 10 bases identical to TRBD1. The CDR3 DNA reads as TGTGCCAGCTCACCATCCCCTGGGGGGACAGGGGTAAACGAGCAGTACTTC. Residues: CASSPSPGGTGVNEQYF.